What follows are 18 T cell receptor beta chains derived from one specimen sequenced in a study of OX40 agonist ivuxolimab in advanced cancers. Profiled with immunoSEQ multiplex PCR; TCRdb holds only in-frame clones, not every one. The sample contains some 50,000 clones, about 87% of which appear only once. The sample was CD4+ or CD8+ T cells sorted from blood, taken in a trial of the OX40 agonist ivuxolimab. Source of these receptors: an adult with an advanced solid tumor such as melanoma, head and neck, liver or kidney cancer.

The V call is TRBV7-2, the J call TRBJ1-1, with 9 bases identical to TRBD1. The CDR3 has 14 amino acids. Germline loops: CDR1 SGHTA, CDR2 FQGNSA. Trimming took 5 bases from V and 3 from J; bases not matched to a gene: 4. Here the CDR3 reads CASSMDRGDTEAFF. CDR3 DNA sequence: TGTGCCAGCAGCATGGACAGGGGAGACACTGAAGCTTTCTTT.

V gene TRBV25-1 combines with J gene TRBJ1-1, with D maybe TRBD1 (5 bases). CDR3 size: 13 residues. Trimming removed 7 bases at V and 1 base at J, with 10 bases between. Looked up from germline, CDR1 is MGHDK and CDR2 is SYGVNS. CDR3 residues: CASNIQENTEAFF. The CDR3 DNA reads as TGTGCCAGCAATATACAGGAGAACACTGAAGCTTTCTTT. Based on the CDR3 plus reference TRBV25-1 and TRBJ1-1, the full variable domain is EADIYQTPRYLVIGTGKKITLECSQTMGHDKMYWYQQDPGMELHLIHYSYGVNSTEKGDLSSESTVSRIRTEHFPLTLESARPSHTSQYLCASNIQENTEAFFGQGTRLTVV.

The chain recombines TRBV5-1 with TRBJ2-1, with D perhaps TRBD2 (5 bases). The CDR3 has 14 residues. Trimming removed 4 bases at V and 2 bases at J, with 10 bases between. From germline, CDR1 is SGHRS and CDR2 YFSETQ. The CDR3 here is CASSLVRAYNEQFF. The CDR3 coding sequence is TGCGCCAGCAGCCTGGTGAGGGCCTACAATGAGCAGTTCTTC.

V gene TRBV18 combines with J gene TRBJ2-7, with 7 bases fitting TRBD2. J was trimmed by 5 bases and V by 2 bases; bases with no gene match: 3. The CDR3 extends over 13 amino acids. The germline gives CDR1 KGHSH, CDR2 LQKENI. The CDR3 protein is CASSPGRDHEQYV. The CDR3 DNA reads as TGTGCCAGCTCACCAGGGAGGGACCACGAGCAGTACGTC.

The chain combines TRBV6-5 with TRBJ2-7; 10 bases map to TRBD1. V was clipped by 8 bases and J by 2 bases; unmatched bases: 9. This CDR3 has 15 residues. Germline values: CDR1 MNHEY, CDR2 SVGAGI. The CDR3 sequence is CASASRDRGAYEQYF. The CDR3 nucleotides read TGTGCCAGCGCCTCCCGGGACAGGGGTGCCTACGAGCAGTACTTC.

CDR3 loop: CASSFRDRRETQYF. In nucleotides, the CDR3 is TGTGCCAGCAGCTTTCGGGACAGGAGAGAGACCCAGTACTTC. This rearrangement joins TRBV5-6 to TRBJ2-5; 8 nucleotides align to TRBD1. V was clipped by 2 bases and J by 4 bases; unmatched bases: 4. CDR3 length: 14 amino acids. The germline V gene encodes CDR1 SGHDT and CDR2 YYEEEE.

The chain combines TRBV19 with TRBJ1-5, with TRBD1 identical over 11 bases. In germline, CDR1 is LNHDA, CDR2 SQIVND (reference sequence). CDR3 length equals 17 residues. V gave up 5 bases and J gave up 4 bases; unmatched junction bases: 10. CDR3 DNA: TGTGCCAGTAGTTCGGGGACCGGGACAGGGGGTAATCAGCCCCAGCATTTT. Its translation is CASSSGTGTGGNQPQHF.

This clone was seen just once. V and J are TRBV5-1 and TRBJ2-5; 12 bases agree with TRBD2. The CDR3 is 17 amino acids. Trimming cost V 2 bases and J 2 bases; bases outside gene matches: 7. Germline CDR1 reads SGHRS; CDR2 reads YFSETQ. The CDR3 DNA sequence: TGCGCCAGCAGCTTAGGACTAGCGGGAAGATCACAAGAGACCCAGTACTTC. The encoded protein is CASSLGLAGRSQETQYF.

CDR3 sequence: CASSPGQGNEKLFF. The CDR3 coding sequence is TGTGCCAGCTCACCGGGACAGGGTAATGAAAAACTGTTTTTT. This rearrangement joins TRBV18 to TRBJ1-4; 9 nucleotides line up with TRBD1. Germline CDR1 is KGHSH and CDR2 is LQKENI. The CDR3 has 14 amino acids. V lost 3 bases, J lost 4 bases, and 0 bases stayed unmatched. Full variable domain (outside the CDR3, taken from reference TRBV18 and TRBJ1-4): NAGVMQNPRHLVRRRGQEARLRCSPMKGHSHVYWYRQLPEEGLKFMVYLQKENIIDESGMPKERFSAEFPKEGPSILRIQQVVRGDSAAYFCASSPGQGNEKLFFGSGTQLSVL.

This clone was seen only once. The chain has TRBV6-5 and TRBJ2-4; D is ambiguous. Germline CDR1 and CDR2: MNHEY and SVGAGI. The V end was cut by 9 bases, the J end by 1 base, with 13 bases between. CDR3 size: 14 residues. CDR3 coding DNA: TGTGCCAGTCGCGATAGTGTTGCCAAAAACATTCAGTACTTC. It translates to CASRDSVAKNIQYF.

This clone appeared a single time. The genes are TRBV18 and TRBJ2-3, with 10 bases fitting TRBD2. V shed 2 bases, J shed 3 bases, and the junction held 5 bases outside the gene matches. Germline V CDR1 and CDR2: KGHSH, LQKENI. The CDR3 extends over 16 amino acids. The CDR3 sequence: CASSPSTSGVTDTQYF. The CDR3 region has the DNA TGTGCCAGCTCACCAAGTACTAGCGGGGTTACAGATACGCAGTATTTT.

There are a few counts of this clone. This chain uses TRBV4-1 with TRBJ1-6; D is ambiguous. Germline assignment: CDR1 MGHRA and CDR2 YSYEKL. There are 13 residues in the CDR3. Trimming left V 3 bases short and J 9 bases short, with 9 bases between. The CDR3 nucleotides are TGCGCCAGCAGCCACAGAACTCCTTCACCCCTCCACTTT. This translates into CASSHRTPSPLHF.

CDR3 bases: TGTGCCAGCAGCTCAGACAGGGTTCAGCCCCAGCATTTT. Its translation: CASSSDRVQPQHF. The V call is TRBV7-2, the J call TRBJ1-5; 7 bases are a match to TRBD1. This CDR3 is built from 13 residues. Losses at the gene ends were 4 bases for V and 6 bases for J; bases not matched to a gene: 3. Germline CDR1 reads SGHTA; CDR2 reads FQGNSA.

V and J are TRBV19 and TRBJ2-3, with 11 bases fitting TRBD2. The V gene's germline CDR1 is LNHDA and CDR2 SQIVND (reference sequence). Trimming at V came to 0 bases and at J to 1 base, leaving 6 bases not matched to a gene. The CDR3 totals 18 residues. The CDR3 here is CASSIEASGGLRTDTQYF. The CDR3 DNA sequence: TGTGCCAGTAGTATAGAGGCTAGCGGGGGGCTACGCACAGATACGCAGTATTTT. The full variable domain, with the rest looked up from reference TRBV19 and TRBJ2-3, is DGGITQSPKYLFRKEGQNVTLSCEQNLNHDAMYWYRQDPGQGLRLIYYSQIVNDFQKGDIAEGYSVSREKKESFPLTVTSAQKNPTAFYLCASSIEASGGLRTDTQYFGPGTRLTVL.

J is TRBJ2-1 and V is TRBV6-5; 10 nucleotides match TRBD1. Germline V gene data show CDR1 as MNHEY and CDR2 as SVGAGI. This CDR3 is built from 15 residues. The J segment lost 8 bases and the V segment lost 5 bases, leaving 9 bases of the junction unmatched. This CDR3 is CASSAGTGAVDEQFF. CDR3 sequence (DNA): TGTGCCAGCAGTGCCGGGACAGGGGCAGTGGATGAGCAGTTCTTC.

This clone was found once. The chain is built from TRBV18 and TRBJ1-3, with a possible D match to TRBD1 (5 bases). The ends were cut back, 3 bases at V and 0 bases at J, with 12 bases in the middle. The CDR3 totals 16 residues. CDR1 and CDR2 (germline): KGHSH, LQKENI. In nucleotides, the CDR3 is TGTGCCAGCTCACCTCGGGGCTCGATCTCTGGAAACACCATATATTTT. It codes for CASSPRGSISGNTIYF.

V is TRBV18 and J is TRBJ1-1; the D is unclear. This CDR3 has 15 amino acids. Trimming stripped 3 bases from V and 8 bases from J, with 19 bases between. CDR1 is KGHSH, CDR2 LQKENI, per germline. The CDR3 sequence: CASSPALLQLNEAFF. For the CDR3, the DNA is TGTGCCAGCTCACCGGCGCTACTTCAACTCAACGAAGCTTTCTTT.

A note on this clone: Germline and junction disagree at one end, which may indicate a read error. The chain couples TRBV18 to TRBJ2-5; a possible D gene is TRBD2 (5 bases). From germline, CDR1 is KGHSH and CDR2 LQKENI. The CDR3 has 12 amino acids. The chain's CDR3 is CASSHGPEGVDF. DNA of the CDR3: TGTGCCAGCTCCCACGGTCCAGAGGGAGTGGACTTC.